Presented here are 13 T cell receptor beta chains from one specimen sequenced in a study of T cell responses to AZD1222 COVID-19 vaccine. Data came from immunoSEQ multiplex PCR; TCRdb stores just in-frame clones and leaves some out. The sample lists more than 80,000 clones; roughly 90% were seen once. The source material was peripheral blood, sampled on day 0 of AZD1222 vaccination. These receptors all come from an adult in good health.

In this sample, this clone turned up once. The V call is TRBV6-5, the J call TRBJ2-2; 12 nucleotides match TRBD2. The germline gives CDR1 MNHEY, CDR2 SVGAGI. Unmatched junction bases numbered 5, after V lost 6 bases and J lost 6 bases. The CDR3 totals 15 residues. As DNA, the CDR3 is TGTGCCAGCAGCAGACTAGCGGGAGCATCCGGGGAGCTGTTTTTT. Translating gives CASSRLAGASGELFF.

The CDR3 sequence: CASRVVPNQPQHF. The CDR3 DNA reads as TGTGCCAGCAGGGTGGTCCCGAATCAGCCCCAGCATTTT. V and J are TRBV2 and TRBJ1-5; D call uncertain. The V end was cut by 6 bases, the J end by 4 bases, with 10 bases between. This CDR3 spans 13 amino acids. Germline CDR1 is SNHLY and CDR2 is FYNNEI.

The chain joins TRBV7-3 to TRBJ1-1; possibly TRBD1 for D (5 bases). The CDR3 spans 13 residues. Germline assignment: CDR1 SGHTA and CDR2 FQGTGA. V lost 5 bases, J lost 11 bases, and 18 bases lay in between. CDR3: CASSRPGDRVAFF. The DNA for the CDR3 is TGTGCCAGCAGCCGGCCCGGGGACCGAGTCGCTTTCTTT.

The sample holds one count of this clone. V gene TRBV15 combines with J gene TRBJ2-2; 10 nucleotides align to TRBD2. The CDR3 is 16 residues long. The V gene's germline CDR1 is LNHNV and CDR2 YYDKDF (reference sequence). J gave up 7 bases and V 0 bases, and 5 bases lay outside the gene matches. CDR3 in DNA: TGTGCCACCAGCAGAGATCTAGCGGGAGTTCACGGGGAGCTGTTTTTT. It codes for CATSRDLAGVHGELFF. The full variable domain, with the rest looked up from reference TRBV15 and TRBJ2-2, is DAMVIQNPRYQVTQFGKPVTLSCSQTLNHNVMYWYQQKSSQAPKLLFHYYDKDFNNEADTPDNFQSRRPNTSFCFLDIRSPGLGDTAMYLCATSRDLAGVHGELFFGEGSRLTVL.

The rearrangement uses TRBV30 and TRBJ2-1; D is tentatively TRBD1 or TRBD2 (6 bases each). The CDR3 runs to 15 residues. Deletions cut 2 bases from V and 0 bases from J, with 11 bases between. The germline V gene has CDR1 GTSNPN and CDR2 SVGIG (reference sequence). CDR3 DNA sequence: TGTGCCTGGAGTAGGGGGGATACCTCCTACAATGAGCAGTTCTTC. Amino acid sequence: CAWSRGDTSYNEQFF. Full variable domain (remainder filled in from reference TRBV30 and TRBJ2-1): SQTIHQWPATLVQPVGSPLSLECTVEGTSNPNLYWYRQAAGRGLQLLFYSVGIGQISSEVPQNLSASRPQDRQFILSSKKLLLSDSGFYLCAWSRGDTSYNEQFFGPGTRLTVL.

This chain joins TRBV7-2 and TRBJ2-4; no definite D call. The CDR3 totals 11 residues. V was cut by 4 bases and J by 4 bases, with 2 bases left in between. Germline V gene lookup returns CDR1 SGHTA and CDR2 FQGNSA. CDR3: CASSSKNIQYF. The CDR3 DNA is TGTGCCAGCAGCTCAAAAAACATTCAGTACTTC.

This chain links TRBV20-1 with TRBJ1-1; no clear D gene. There are 13 residues in the CDR3. Germline loops: CDR1 DFQATT, CDR2 SNEGSKA (reference sequence). The V end lost 3 bases, the J end lost 1 base, and 9 bases lay between the germline ends. The CDR3 DNA follows: TGCAGTGCTAGTCGATCACAGAACACTGAAGCTTTCTTT. As protein: CSASRSQNTEAFF.

This chain joins TRBV5-1 and TRBJ1-2; D ambiguous. V gave up 4 bases and J gave up 4 bases, with 8 bases separating them. The V gene's germline CDR1 is SGHRS and CDR2 YFSETQ. This CDR3 contains 12 residues. The CDR3 loop is CASSQDTYGYTF. CDR3 DNA: TGCGCCAGCAGCCAAGACACCTATGGCTACACCTTC.

The J gene is TRBJ1-2, the V gene TRBV11-2, with D unresolved. This CDR3 region has 12 residues. CDR1 is SGHAT, CDR2 FQNNGV, per germline. V was clipped by 4 bases and J by 7 bases, with 10 bases between them. The CDR3 sequence is CASSSLWGGYTF. The CDR3 DNA reads as TGTGCCAGCAGCTCCCTTTGGGGTGGCTACACCTTC.

This sequence joins TRBV19 and TRBJ2-3; 8 positions agree with TRBD2. CDR3 length: 15 amino acids. The germline V gene encodes CDR1 LNHDA and CDR2 SQIVND (reference sequence). J was trimmed by 3 bases and V by 1 base; bases with no gene match: 3. CDR3 residues: CASSIVSGGTDTQYF. CDR3 bases: TGTGCCAGTAGTATAGTGAGCGGGGGTACAGATACGCAGTATTTT.

This clone was seen just once. This chain uses TRBV28 with TRBJ1-2, with D possibly matching TRBD1 (5 bases). V lost 5 bases to trimming and J lost 8 bases, with 12 bases between them. The CDR3 covers 12 residues. Germline V lookup: CDR1 MDHEN, CDR2 SYDVKM. CDR3: CASSPRVKGYTF. The CDR3 nucleotides read TGTGCCAGCAGTCCCAGGGTTAAGGGCTACACCTTC.

This chain links TRBV11-3 with TRBJ2-1; TRBD2 matches at 10 bases. From germline, CDR1 is SGHNT and CDR2 YENEEA. CDR3 size: 13 residues. Losses at the gene ends were 5 bases for V and 5 bases for J; bases not matched to a gene: 0. The CDR3 nucleotides are TGTGCCAGCAGCAGCGGGAGGGACAATGAGCAGTTCTTC. Amino acid sequence: CASSSGRDNEQFF.

The count of this clone is one. The chain has TRBV28 and TRBJ1-4, with 9 bases identical to TRBD1. CDR3 length: 15 residues. The ends lost 6 bases at V and 7 bases at J; junction bases unmatched: 9. The germline V gene has CDR1 MDHEN and CDR2 SYDVKM. CDR3 loop: CASRLRTGVSEKLFF. Written as DNA, the CDR3 is TGTGCCAGCAGATTGAGGACAGGGGTTAGTGAAAAACTGTTTTTT.